The 27 T cell receptor beta chains below come from one sample, sequenced in a study of shared clonotypes between healthy human individuals. The table came from immunoSEQ multiplex PCR; TCRdb's copy has only in-frame clones and leaves some out. This repertoire shows fewer than 2.5 million clones, 93% found once; its top ten account for 0.36%. The sequencing input was naive CD4+ T cells from PBMCs. Specified subset: CD45RA+ positively selected. The receptors originated from a man aged 18 to 30 in good health. Some clones in this sample may be carry-over from other donors' samples.

The chain has TRBV30 and TRBJ2-2; TRBD1 aligns across 7 bases. Germline-derived CDR1 and CDR2 are GTSNPN and SVGIG (reference sequence). The V segment lost 3 bases and the J segment 3 bases; nucleotides outside the gene matches: 7. The CDR3 is made up of 15 amino acids. CDR3 sequence reads: CAWRRMGTDTGELFF. CDR3 DNA: TGTGCCTGGAGACGTATGGGGACAGACACCGGGGAGCTGTTTTTT. Together with reference TRBV30 and TRBJ2-2, the CDR3 gives the full variable domain: SQTIHQWPATLVQPVGSPLSLECTVEGTSNPNLYWYRQAAGRGLQLLFYSVGIGQISSEVPQNLSASRPQDRQFILSSKKLLLSDSGFYLCAWRRMGTDTGELFFGEGSRLTVL.

This clone occurred once. V usage is TRBV5-5 and J usage is TRBJ1-3; no reliable D call. The V gene's germline CDR1 is SGHKS and CDR2 YYEKEE (reference sequence). With 4 bases removed from V and 0 bases from J, the gap between germline ends came to 20 bases. The CDR3 loop spans 18 amino acids. CDR3 protein: CASSPTLFPPPSGNTIYF. CDR3 coding DNA: TGTGCCAGCAGCCCAACCCTGTTCCCGCCTCCCTCTGGAAACACCATATATTTT.

This clone was observed a single time. The chain joins TRBV28 to TRBJ1-3, with D perhaps TRBD1 (6 bases). Trimming cost V 6 bases and J 2 bases, with 11 bases left between them. The length of the CDR3 is 14 residues. CDR1 is MDHEN, CDR2 SYDVKM, per germline. As DNA, the CDR3 is TGTGCCAGCAGCCCAGACAGGACTGGAAACACCATATATTTT. Its translation is CASSPDRTGNTIYF.

The V call is TRBV29-1, the J call TRBJ2-7; the D is unclear. Germline CDR1 reads SQVTM; CDR2 reads ANQGSEA. The CDR3 consists of 12 residues. Trimming left V 1 base short and J 2 bases short, with 6 bases between. The CDR3 nucleotides are TGCAGCGTTGAAGTCGGACCCTACGAGCAGTACTTC. This translates into CSVEVGPYEQYF.

The sample holds a few counts of this clone. J is TRBJ1-1 and V is TRBV18; D might be TRBD1 (6 bases). Germline V gives CDR1 KGHSH, CDR2 LQKENI. The CDR3 runs to 15 residues. V was pared by 6 bases and J by 2 bases, with 16 bases between. The CDR3 nucleotides read TGTGCCAGCTCTGAGAGCCTGGGGGCCAACACTGAAGCTTTCTTT. It translates to CASSESLGANTEAFF.

This clone was observed a single time. V usage is TRBV27 and J usage is TRBJ2-1, with D perhaps TRBD2 (5 bases). The germline V gene encodes CDR1 MNHEY and CDR2 SMNVEV (reference sequence). With 2 bases removed from V and 7 bases from J, the gap between germline ends came to 15 bases. CDR3 length: 15 amino acids. CDR3 in DNA: TGTGCCAGCAGTTTAAAGAATCGGGGTAGTAATGAGCAGTTCTTC. Translating it yields CASSLKNRGSNEQFF.

The rearrangement uses TRBV5-1 and TRBJ2-2; D is perhaps TRBD1 (6 bases). Germline V gene lookup returns CDR1 SGHRS and CDR2 YFSETQ. The CDR3 sequence is 15 residues long. V lost 0 bases and J lost 6, with 12 bases in between. The CDR3 here is CASSLGRGWAGELFF. The CDR3 coding sequence is TGCGCCAGCAGCTTGGGCAGGGGATGGGCCGGGGAGCTGTTTTTT.

V is TRBV5-1 and J is TRBJ1-4; possible D gene TRBD1, 6 bases. V was shortened by 1 base and J by 8 bases, with 15 bases between the two germline ends. This CDR3 comprises 15 residues. Germline V CDR1 and CDR2: SGHRS, YFSETQ. The CDR3 coding sequence is TGCGCCAGCAGCTTGATGGCACAGGGAAGAGAAAAACTGTTTTTT. As protein: CASSLMAQGREKLFF. Full variable domain (rest looked up from reference TRBV5-1 and TRBJ1-4): KAGVTQTPRYLIKTRGQQVTLSCSPISGHRSVSWYQQTPGQGLQFLFEYFSETQRNKGNFPGRFSGRQFSNSRSEMNVSTLELGDSALYLCASSLMAQGREKLFFGSGTQLSVL.

J is TRBJ2-1 and V is TRBV5-1; D call uncertain. The CDR3 runs 14 residues. Germline assignment: CDR1 SGHRS and CDR2 YFSETQ. V was cut by 3 bases and J by 5 bases, with 12 bases left in between. CDR3 protein: CASSSLDADNEQFF. CDR3 DNA sequence: TGCGCCAGCAGCTCCTTGGACGCGGACAATGAGCAGTTCTTC.

The rearrangement joins TRBV6-5 to TRBJ1-5; tentative D call: TRBD1 (5 bases). CDR3 size: 14 residues. The V end lost 6 bases, the J end lost 2 bases, and 11 bases lay between the germline ends. Per germline, CDR1 MNHEY and CDR2 SVGAGI. The CDR3 nucleotides are TGTGCCAGCAGCCCCCGGGACCGCAATCAGCCCCAGCATTTT. Translating gives CASSPRDRNQPQHF.

The V and J genes are TRBV28 and TRBJ1-5, with a possible D match to TRBD1 (5 bases). This CDR3 comprises 16 residues. CDR1 MDHEN and CDR2 SYDVKM come from the germline V gene. V was shortened by 4 bases and J by 5 bases, with 18 bases between the two germline ends. The CDR3 spells CASSSPLGLADQPQHF. The CDR3 DNA follows: TGTGCCAGCAGTTCGCCCCTGGGACTAGCGGATCAGCCCCAGCATTTT.

A single count supports this clone. This sequence joins TRBV27 and TRBJ1-4; maybe TRBD1 (6 bases). Germline CDR1 is MNHEY and CDR2 is SMNVEV (reference sequence). Between the trimmed V and J ends, which lost 4 bases and 7 bases, there was a span of 16 bases. The CDR3 contains 15 residues. The CDR3 DNA reads as TGTGCCAGCAGTTCACCCCGATCAGGGGCTGAAAAACTGTTTTTT. Its protein product is CASSSPRSGAEKLFF.

The chain recombines TRBV10-1 with TRBJ2-4, with 11 bases that match TRBD2. After removal of 0 bases from V and 7 bases from J, the junction contained 8 bases not matched to a gene. The CDR3 has 17 amino acids. Germline-derived CDR1 and CDR2 are WNHNN and SYGVQD (reference sequence). The CDR3 DNA reads as TGCGCCAGCAGTGAGTCCCCCCTAGCGGGAGGTGGTAACATTCAGTACTTC. Translated: CASSESPLAGGGNIQYF.

V and J are TRBV2 and TRBJ2-7; no clear D gene. Germline CDR1 SNHLY, CDR2 FYNNEI. The CDR3 consists of 13 residues. V was trimmed by 3 bases and J by 2 bases, leaving 8 bases between them. CDR3 coding DNA: TGTGCCAGCAGTGACCAGGCTCCCTACGAGCAGTACTTC. Its protein is CASSDQAPYEQYF.

The chain carries TRBV29-1 and TRBJ2-7; D is possibly TRBD1 or TRBD2 (5 bases each). The V end was cut by 7 bases, the J end by 7 bases, with 23 bases between. This CDR3 has 14 amino acids. Germline assignment: CDR1 SQVTM and CDR2 ANQGSEA. The CDR3 DNA reads TGCAGCGCCATACCCGGGGCCCGGGCGCGGGAGCAGTACTTC. Translation: CSAIPGARAREQYF.

V usage is TRBV18 and J usage is TRBJ1-4; 12 bases fit TRBD1. Trimming cost V 6 bases and J 0 bases; bases outside gene matches: 5. Germline loops: CDR1 KGHSH, CDR2 LQKENI. This CDR3 region has 17 residues. The CDR3 loop is CASSGTGGVPTNEKLFF. For the CDR3, the DNA is TGTGCCAGCTCCGGGACAGGGGGCGTACCAACTAATGAAAAACTGTTTTTT.

The chain combines TRBV7-3 with TRBJ2-2, with D possibly being TRBD1 or TRBD2 (5 bases each). This CDR3 is built from 14 residues. Trimming stripped 3 bases from V and 6 bases from J, with 11 bases between. Germline CDR1 and CDR2: SGHTA and FQGTGA. The CDR3 sequence is CASSLGRAAGELFF. CDR3 coding DNA: TGTGCCAGCAGCTTGGGACGGGCGGCCGGGGAGCTGTTTTTT.

The gene calls are TRBV6-1 and TRBJ2-2; 10 bases align to TRBD1. CDR1 and CDR2 from the germline V gene are MNHNS and SASEGT. The CDR3 length is 15 residues. V lost 9 bases to trimming and J lost 7 bases; unmatched junction nucleotides: 11. The CDR3: CASLRDRGNIGELFF. The CDR3 coding sequence is TGTGCCAGTCTCCGGGACAGGGGAAATATCGGGGAGCTGTTTTTT.

The CDR3 nucleotides are TGTGCCAGCAGTTTAGGGGGGTCGAGGTCGGGGACCCAGTACTTC. Its protein is CASSLGGSRSGTQYF. V and J are TRBV27 and TRBJ2-5; D might be TRBD2 (6 bases). Looked up from germline, CDR1 is MNHEY and CDR2 is SMNVEV (reference sequence). The CDR3 has 15 amino acids. Trimming removed 2 bases from V and 7 bases from J, with 17 bases in between.

The chain couples TRBV28 to TRBJ1-5; a weak D match, TRBD1 (5 bases). CDR3 size: 14 residues. Germline assignment: CDR1 MDHEN and CDR2 SYDVKM. The V and J ends lost 4 bases and 3 bases respectively, with 10 bases between them. The DNA of the CDR3 is TGTGCCAGCAGTTACGGACACCCCAATCAGCCCCAGCATTTT. It encodes CASSYGHPNQPQHF. Together with reference TRBV28 and TRBJ1-5, the CDR3 gives the full variable domain: DVKVTQSSRYLVKRTGEKVFLECVQDMDHENMFWYRQDPGLGLRLIYFSYDVKMKEKGDIPEGYSVSREKKERFSLILESASTNQTSMYLCASSYGHPNQPQHFGDGTRLSIL.

In nucleotides, the CDR3 is TGTGCCAGCTCACCATCGGCGGGTGGGCTCTATGGCTACACCTTC. Protein product: CASSPSAGGLYGYTF. The chain combines TRBV18 with TRBJ1-2; D is unresolved. The CDR3 contains 15 residues. Germline loops: CDR1 KGHSH, CDR2 LQKENI. The V end lost 2 bases, the J end lost 4 bases, and 14 bases lay between the germline ends.

V gene TRBV5-1 combines with J gene TRBJ2-5; D perhaps matches TRBD1 (5 bases). The better agreement between TRBJ2-7 and the DNA end casts doubt on the J call. Germline V gene data show CDR1 as SGHRS and CDR2 as YFSETQ. The CDR3 covers 14 residues. CDR3 DNA: TGCGCCAGCAGCTTTGGGGCAGGGCGCTACGAGCAGTACTTC. Translation: CASSFGAGRYEQYF.

The rearrangement joins TRBV19 to TRBJ2-3, with D perhaps matching TRBD1 or TRBD2 (5 bases each). This CDR3 has 13 residues. V lost 7 bases to trimming and J lost 0 bases, with 8 bases between them. The V gene's germline CDR1 is LNHDA and CDR2 SQIVND (reference sequence). Written as DNA, the CDR3 is TGTGCCAGTAACGAGGGGAGCACAGATACGCAGTATTTT. It encodes CASNEGSTDTQYF.

The genes are TRBV11-3 and TRBJ2-1; 10 positions agree with TRBD2. CDR3 length: 15 residues. Germline assignment: CDR1 SGHNT and CDR2 YENEEA. After removal of 5 bases from V and 4 bases from J, the junction contained 5 bases not matched to a gene. The CDR3 coding sequence is TGTGCCAGCAGCACAGGACTAGCGGTTTACAATGAGCAGTTCTTC. It specifies CASSTGLAVYNEQFF.

DNA of the CDR3: TGTGCCAGCAGTGACCCACCGGGATCACTAGGCGGGGAGCTGTTTTTT. Its protein is CASSDPPGSLGGELFF. The V gene is TRBV25-1, the J gene TRBJ2-2; D might be TRBD2 (5 bases). The germline V gene encodes CDR1 MGHDK and CDR2 SYGVNS. Trimming removed 3 bases from V and 7 bases from J, with 18 bases in between. The CDR3 is 16 residues long.

V is TRBV9 and J is TRBJ1-1; D uncertain. The germline CDR1 and CDR2 sequences are SGDLS and YYNGEE. V lost 4 bases and J 0 bases, leaving 16 bases between the germline ends. This CDR3 comprises 16 residues. The CDR3 reads CASSPRVVLMNTEAFF. The CDR3 bases are TGTGCCAGCAGCCCTCGTGTAGTCCTTATGAACACTGAAGCTTTCTTT.

Points on this clone: A clone one base away is much larger, so this may be a read error. The V gene is TRBV6-6, the J gene TRBJ1-4; D is undetermined. In germline, CDR1 is MNHNY, CDR2 SVGAGI (reference sequence). The CDR3 is made up of 11 amino acids. V lost 4 bases to trimming and J lost 5 bases, with 2 bases between them. The CDR3 nucleotides are TGTGCCAGCAGTTCAAATGAAAAACTGTTTTTT. Its protein product is CASSSNEKLFF.